This paragraph covers one T cell receptor beta chain sequence. Trimming shortened V by 1 base and J by 8 bases, and 9 bases separated the two germline ends. This CDR3 spans 13 amino acids. Germline V gene sequence: CDR1 LGHDT, CDR2 YNNKEL (reference sequence). In the original processing: Amplification of reference gene primers was used by the study to estimate nucleated cell counts. Using immunoSEQ multiplex PCR, the repertoire was profiled, and TCRdb retains in-frame clones only, with some absent. V, J and clone size are those of that table, while D and trimming were read from the DNA. The sample consists of approximately 240,000 clones, about 86% of them appearing once. This sample was included in a study of blood T cell repertoires in COVID-19. As for the study in general: Specimens from acute and convalescent COVID-19 originated in the United States, Italy and Spain. PBMCs, B-cell-depleted T cells, or T cells were the source of the cDNA or gDNA that made up the material.

Source material: peripheral blood. This clonotype originated in a woman between 55 and 75 years old with acute or convalescent COVID-19. The V call is TRBV3-1 (or the pseudogene TRBV3-2), the J call TRBJ2-4, with a weak D call TRBD2 (5 bases). The CDR3 DNA reads as TGTGCCAGCAGCCAAGGATTGAGGGACATTCAGTACTTC. Its translation is CASSQGLRDIQYF.